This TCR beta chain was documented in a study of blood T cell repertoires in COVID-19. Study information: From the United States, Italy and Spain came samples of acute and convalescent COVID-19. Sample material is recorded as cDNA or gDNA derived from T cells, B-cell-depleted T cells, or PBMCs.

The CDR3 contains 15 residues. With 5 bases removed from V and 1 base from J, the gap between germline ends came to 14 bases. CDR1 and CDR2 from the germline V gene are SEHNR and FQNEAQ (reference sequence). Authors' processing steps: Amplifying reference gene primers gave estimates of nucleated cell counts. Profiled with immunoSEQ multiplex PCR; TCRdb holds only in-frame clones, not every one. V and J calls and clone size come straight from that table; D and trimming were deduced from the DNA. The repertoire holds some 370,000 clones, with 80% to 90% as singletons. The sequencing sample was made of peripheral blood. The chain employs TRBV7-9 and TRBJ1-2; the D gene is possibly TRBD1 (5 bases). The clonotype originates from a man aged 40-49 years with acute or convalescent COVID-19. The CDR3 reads CASSASGGDNYGYTF. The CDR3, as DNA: TGTGCCAGCAGCGCCTCCGGGGGGGATAACTATGGCTACACCTTC.